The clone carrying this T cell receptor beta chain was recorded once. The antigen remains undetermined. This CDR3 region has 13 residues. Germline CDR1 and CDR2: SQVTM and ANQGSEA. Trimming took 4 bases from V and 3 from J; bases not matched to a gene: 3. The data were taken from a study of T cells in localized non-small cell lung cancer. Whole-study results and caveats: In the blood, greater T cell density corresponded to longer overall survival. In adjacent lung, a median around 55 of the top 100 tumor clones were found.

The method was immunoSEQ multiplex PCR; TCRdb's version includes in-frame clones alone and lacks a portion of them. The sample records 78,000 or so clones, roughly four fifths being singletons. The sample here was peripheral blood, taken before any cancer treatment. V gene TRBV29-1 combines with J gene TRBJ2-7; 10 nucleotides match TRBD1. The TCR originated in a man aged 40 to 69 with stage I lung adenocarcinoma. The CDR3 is CSVVGQGVYEQYF. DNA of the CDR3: TGCAGCGTTGTAGGACAGGGGGTCTACGAGCAGTACTTC.